The present T cell receptor (beta chain) was sequenced within a study of blood T cells in healthy people across ages. Study-level findings and limits: Researchers deemed the diversity estimates from one million T cells underestimates.

Together with a sample-barcoded 5' primer, a J-beta primer mix was included in a second PCR lasting roughly 6 to 12 cycles. MiXCR, run by TCRdb on the 5' RACE reads, gives a single entry per CDR3 protein. This table holds over a million distinct CDR3 sequences, around 42% found once. Germline V gene lookup returns CDR1 MDHEN and CDR2 SYDVKM. The junction had 17 bases not matched to a gene; V was cut back by 5 bases and J by 5 bases. The CDR3 is made up of 18 amino acids. This clonotype was detected a few times. Its target is unknown. This chain joins TRBV28 and TRBJ2-3; 9 bases match TRBD2. The sequencing sample was made of blood. The clonotype comes from a woman aged 18-29 years in good health. The CDR3: CASSPWDLSGGPGDTQYF. In nucleotides, the CDR3 is TGTGCCAGCAGTCCTTGGGATCTGAGCGGGGGGCCAGGAGATACGCAGTATTTT.